This is a list of T cell receptor beta chains from one sample in a study of blood T cells in healthy people across ages. TCRdb redid the calling of the 5' RACE reads with MiXCR, one entry per CDR3 protein. The sample includes roughly 900,000 distinct CDR3 sequences, roughly 48% of them seen just once. Sequencing input: blood. These receptors were collected from a man aged 30 to 45 in good health. Both conserved end residues are part of each CDR3. A D gene is named only where the DNA matches it firmly. Expanded clones get a size class; other rows say once, few or many, or leave the size out.

V	size	J	D	DNA	CDR3
TRBV29-1	-	TRBJ2-1	-	TGCAGCGTTGAAGATACAGGGCTCCACAATGAGCAGTTCTTC	CSVEDTGLHNEQFF
TRBV12-3/TRBV12-4	few	TRBJ1-5	-	TGTGCCAGCAGTCCTCTTCTCTCGGCTGGCAATCAGCCCCAGCATTTT	CASSPLLSAGNQPQHF
TRBV15	few	TRBJ2-3	TRBD1	TGTGCCACCAGCAGAGATCGCGGACAGGGCACAGATACGCAGTATTTT	CATSRDRGQGTDTQYF
TRBV11-1	-	TRBJ1-6	TRBD1	TGTGCCAGCAGCTTTGACAGGGGTAATAATTCACCCCTCCACTTT	CASSFDRGNNSPLHF
TRBV29-1	-	TRBJ2-7	-	TGCAGCGTTGAACTTATTGGATACGAGCAGTACTTC	CSVELIGYEQYF
TRBV5-1	few	TRBJ2-3	TRBD2	TGCGCCAGCAGCTTCAGCGGGGGAGAGGCAGATACGCAGTATTTT	CASSFSGGEADTQYF
TRBV4-1	few	TRBJ1-1	-	TGCGCCAGCAGCCAAGGACTCTCCGGGGAGAACACTGAAGCTTTCTTT	CASSQGLSGENTEAFF
TRBV12-3/TRBV12-4	many	TRBJ2-1	-	TGTGCCAGCAGGATTTTCGTCGGGGGCGAGGAGAATGAGCAGTTCTTC	CASRIFVGGEENEQFF
TRBV27	few	TRBJ2-3	TRBD1	TGTGCCAGCAGTGTAGAGACAGGGAATACGCAGTATTTT	CASSVETGNTQYF
TRBV27	-	TRBJ2-2	-	TGTGCCAGCAGTTTAGGGGTACCCGGGGAGCTGTTTTTT	CASSLGVPGELFF
TRBV7-2	few	TRBJ2-5	-	TGTGCCAGCAGCTCACGGGATCGAGGGCAGACCCAGTACTTC	CASSSRDRGQTQYF
TRBV29-1	few	TRBJ2-1	-	TGCAGCGTTTACAGGGACCCTGAGCAGTTCTTC	CSVYRDPEQFF
TRBV3-1	-	TRBJ2-2	-	TGTGCCAGCAGCCAAGATTCCCCGGTAGGGAGACGCACCGGGGAGCTGTTTTTT	CASSQDSPVGRRTGELFF
TRBV2	-	TRBJ2-3	TRBD1	TGTGCCAGCAGTGAAGGAAGGCAGGGGGAGTTAGTGACGCAGTATTTT	CASSEGRQGELVTQYF
TRBV3-1	-	TRBJ2-3	TRBD2	TGTGCCAGCAGGGGAGGGGGACTAGTCACAGATACGCAGTATTTT	CASRGGGLVTDTQYF
TRBV7-9	-	TRBJ1-1	-	TGTGCCAGCAGGAGGGAGCTCATGAACACTGAAGCTTTCTTT	CASRRELMNTEAFF
TRBV28	-	TRBJ1-2	-	TGTGCCAGCAGTCGATCGGGCGGGCGGTATGGCTACACCTTC	CASSRSGGRYGYTF
TRBV4-2	-	TRBJ1-1	TRBD1	TGTGCCAGCAGCCAAGGGGCAGGGGGCACTGAAGCTTTCTTT	CASSQGAGGTEAFF
TRBV4-1	-	TRBJ2-7	-	TGCGCCAGCAGCCAAGTCGAGGAGGACAGTTCCTACGAGCAGTACTTC	CASSQVEEDSSYEQYF
TRBV7-9	few	TRBJ2-5	-	TGTGCCAGCAGCCCGAGGACGGAACAAGAGACCCAGTACTTC	CASSPRTEQETQYF
TRBV7-9	-	TRBJ1-2	TRBD1	TGTGCCAGCAGCTTAGCAGGGGGCGACAGCTACACCTTC	CASSLAGGDSYTF
TRBV7-6	-	TRBJ2-2	-	TGTGCCAGCAGCTTGGGCGGGAAGAACACCGGGGAGCTGTTTTTT	CASSLGGKNTGELFF
TRBV20-1	-	TRBJ1-1	-	TGCAGTGCTAGAGATATAAGGGTCTTACGTTCGGACACTGAAGCTTTCTTT	CSARDIRVLRSDTEAFF
TRBV10-3	-	TRBJ1-1	TRBD1	TGTGCCATCAGTGATAGTTTTGTAGGGACAGACGTTATTGAAGCTTTCTTT	CAISDSFVGTDVIEAFF
TRBV28	few	TRBJ1-4	-	TGTGCCAGCAGTTGGGGCGGCGCAACTAATGAAAAACTGTTTTTT	CASSWGGATNEKLFF
TRBV20-1	once	TRBJ1-4	TRBD1	TGCAGTGCTACGGGACAGGGGGCTTCTAATGAAAAACCGTTTTTT	CSATGQGASNEKPFF
TRBV20-1	-	TRBJ1-2	-	TGCAGTGTTGCGGGGGGTAACTATGGCTACACCTTC	CSVAGGNYGYTF
TRBV27	-	TRBJ2-3	-	TGTGCCAGCAGTAGGGGCAGCTCCGAACTAACAGATACGCAGTATTTT	CASSRGSSELTDTQYF
TRBV29-1	-	TRBJ2-7	-	TGCAGCGTTGAAGCCCAGATGCCTGGCGAGCAGTACTTC	CSVEAQMPGEQYF
TRBV4-3	-	TRBJ2-1	-	TGCGCCAGCAGCCAGTACCGGGACGATGTGTACAATGAGCAGTTCTTC	CASSQYRDDVYNEQFF
TRBV20-1	-	TRBJ2-2	TRBD2	TGCAGTGCTAGAACGGCCGGGGGGACGAACACCGGGGAGCTGTTTTTT	CSARTAGGTNTGELFF
TRBV3-1	-	TRBJ2-7	-	TGTGCCAGCAGCCAAGATGGGCTCACCTACGAGCAGTACTTC	CASSQDGLTYEQYF
TRBV3-1	few	TRBJ1-5	-	TGTGCCAGCAGCCAAGCGACAGGCCACAATCAGCCCCAGCATTTT	CASSQATGHNQPQHF
TRBV5-1	-	TRBJ2-7	-	TGCGCCAGCAGCTTGACGACTTTGTGCTCCTACGAGCAGTACTTC	CASSLTTLCSYEQYF
TRBV5-1	-	TRBJ2-7	-	TGCGCCAGCAGCCGGACGTATCAGATCGGGGGTAGCGAGCAGTACTTC	CASSRTYQIGGSEQYF
TRBV24-1	-	TRBJ2-5	-	TGTGCCACCAGTGCTACCTCGGGCCTTAGAGAGACCCAGTACTTC	CATSATSGLRETQYF
TRBV12-3/TRBV12-4	-	TRBJ2-7	TRBD1	TGTGCCAGCATACAGGGGTGGGCCTACGAGCAGTACTTC	CASIQGWAYEQYF
TRBV5-1	-	TRBJ2-7	-	TGCGCCAGCAGGGTCGACAGTTACTACGAGCAGTACTTC	CASRVDSYYEQYF
TRBV27	-	TRBJ2-3	TRBD2	TGTGCCAGCAGTGGACTAGTCGAGCAGTATTTT	CASSGLVEQYF
TRBV28	-	TRBJ2-7	TRBD1	TGTGCCAGCAGTGTCCGGGACAGCAGTAACGAGCAGTACTTC	CASSVRDSSNEQYF
TRBV5-1	few	TRBJ2-3	-	TGCGCCAGCAGCCCGGGACTGAACACAGATACGCAGTATTTT	CASSPGLNTDTQYF
TRBV3-1	-	TRBJ1-4	-	TGTGCCAGCAGCCAAGATCCAGAGGGACGGAAACTGTTTTTT	CASSQDPEGRKLFF
TRBV20-1	many	TRBJ2-5	-	TGCAGTGCTAGTCCGGGGGGCCCCGGAGAGACCCAGTACTTC	CSASPGGPGETQYF
TRBV15	-	TRBJ2-5	TRBD1	TGTGCCACCAGAGAACCGGGACAGCGGACACGGACCCAGTACTTC	CATREPGQRTRTQYF
TRBV27	-	TRBJ1-2	-	TGTGCCAGCAGTACCTCGGACAGCCTGAGCGGTGGCTACACCTTC	CASSTSDSLSGGYTF
TRBV16	-	TRBJ2-7	TRBD1	TGTGCCAGCAGCCAATCCTACAGGGGGTCGTACGAGCAGTACTTC	CASSQSYRGSYEQYF
TRBV11-2	-	TRBJ2-5	-	TGTGCCAGCAGCTTAGACCAGGGAGGCTATGAGACCCAGTACTTC	CASSLDQGGYETQYF
TRBV20-1	-	TRBJ1-1	-	TGCAGTGCTAGAGGAGGGGCGCGGAGCACTGAAGCTTTCTTT	CSARGGARSTEAFF
TRBV5-4	-	TRBJ2-1	TRBD2	TGTGCCAGCAGCATCAAGCGGGGATTGGGTGAGCAGTTCTTC	CASSIKRGLGEQFF
TRBV7-3	few	TRBJ2-1	TRBD2	TGTGCCAGCAGCACGGGAGGAGGCTCCTACAATGAGCAGTTCTTC	CASSTGGGSYNEQFF
TRBV12-3/TRBV12-4	once	TRBJ2-3	-	TGTGCCAGCAGTTTTACGGGGGCCTTCACAGATACGCAGTATTTT	CASSFTGAFTDTQYF
TRBV6-5	-	TRBJ1-6	TRBD1	TGTGCCAGTCGGGACAGAGTCTATAATTCACCCCTCCACTTT	CASRDRVYNSPLHF
TRBV12-3/TRBV12-4	few	TRBJ2-7	-	TGTGCCAGCAGTTTAAGCGGCAGACCCTACGAGCAGTACTTC	CASSLSGRPYEQYF
TRBV29-1	few	TRBJ2-7	-	TGCAGCGTTAGGAGACAGGGAATCGGGGGTTACGAGCAGTACTTC	CSVRRQGIGGYEQYF
TRBV30	-	TRBJ2-3	-	TGTGCCTGGAGATTTACTGGGACAGCGGGGGTGGAGACGCAGTATTTT	CAWRFTGTAGVETQYF
TRBV20-1	-	TRBJ2-5	TRBD2	TGCAGTGCTAGAGATATTAGCGGGGGGGCAGAAGAGACCCAGTACTTC	CSARDISGGAEETQYF
TRBV2	-	TRBJ2-1	-	TGTGCCAGCAGTGATATACTGGGCAATGAGCAGTTCTTC	CASSDILGNEQFF
TRBV3-1	few	TRBJ1-1	-	TGTGCCAGCAGCCCACAGGGATCCCGGGAAGCTTTCTTT	CASSPQGSREAFF
TRBV5-5	-	TRBJ1-2	-	TGTGCCAGCAGCTGGACAGACTTGAACTATGGCTACACCTTC	CASSWTDLNYGYTF
TRBV6-4	-	TRBJ2-3	-	TGTGCCAGCAGTGACTCGATACGGGGCAAGGATACGCAGTATTTT	CASSDSIRGKDTQYF